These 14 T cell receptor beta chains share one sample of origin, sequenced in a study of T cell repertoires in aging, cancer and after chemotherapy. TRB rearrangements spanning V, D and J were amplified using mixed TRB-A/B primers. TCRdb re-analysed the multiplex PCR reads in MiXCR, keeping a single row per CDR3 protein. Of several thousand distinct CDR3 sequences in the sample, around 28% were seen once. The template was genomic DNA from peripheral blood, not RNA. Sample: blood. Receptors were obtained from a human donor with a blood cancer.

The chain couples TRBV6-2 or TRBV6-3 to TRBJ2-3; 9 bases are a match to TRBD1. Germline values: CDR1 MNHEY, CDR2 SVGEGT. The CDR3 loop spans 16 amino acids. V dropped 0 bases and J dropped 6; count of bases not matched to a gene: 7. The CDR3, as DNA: TGTGCCAGCAGTTACTCCCCCGGACAGGGGCTCGATACGCAGTATTTT. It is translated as CASSYSPGQGLDTQYF.

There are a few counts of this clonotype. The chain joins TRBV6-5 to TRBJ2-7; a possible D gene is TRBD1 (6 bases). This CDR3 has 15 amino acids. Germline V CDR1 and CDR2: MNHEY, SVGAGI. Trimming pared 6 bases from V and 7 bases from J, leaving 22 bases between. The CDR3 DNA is TGTGCCAGCAGGAAGGGGGTCTCCGGATCGGGTGAGCAGTACTTC. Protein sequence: CASRKGVSGSGEQYF.

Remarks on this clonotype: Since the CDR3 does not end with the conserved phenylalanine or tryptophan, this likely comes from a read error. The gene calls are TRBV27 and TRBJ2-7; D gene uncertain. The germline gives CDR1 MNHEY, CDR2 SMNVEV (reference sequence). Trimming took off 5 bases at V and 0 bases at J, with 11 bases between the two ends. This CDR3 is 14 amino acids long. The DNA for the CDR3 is TGTGCCAGCAGTGTCGACCGAAACTCCTACGAGCAGTACTTA. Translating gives CASSVDRNSYEQYL.

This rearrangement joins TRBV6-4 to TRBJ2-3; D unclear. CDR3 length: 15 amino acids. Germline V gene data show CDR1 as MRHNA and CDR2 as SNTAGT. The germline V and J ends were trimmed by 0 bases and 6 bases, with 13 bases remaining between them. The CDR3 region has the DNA TGTGCCAGCAGTGACTCTAGGTCCGCGACCGATACGCAGTATTTT. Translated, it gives CASSDSRSATDTQYF.

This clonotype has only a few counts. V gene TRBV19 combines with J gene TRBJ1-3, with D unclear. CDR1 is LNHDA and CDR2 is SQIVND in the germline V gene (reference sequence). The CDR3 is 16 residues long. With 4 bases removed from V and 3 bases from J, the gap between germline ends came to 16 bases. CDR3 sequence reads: CASSTRTRSYGNTIYF. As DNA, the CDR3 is TGTGCCAGTAGTACACGCACCCGGTCCTATGGAAACACCATATATTTT.

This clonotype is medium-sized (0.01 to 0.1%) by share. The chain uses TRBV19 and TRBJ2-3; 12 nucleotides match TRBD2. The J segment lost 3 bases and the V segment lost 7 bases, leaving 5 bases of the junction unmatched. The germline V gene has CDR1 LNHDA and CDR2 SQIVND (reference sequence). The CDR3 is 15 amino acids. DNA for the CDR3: TGTGCCAGTAATCTAGCGGGGGGGCCGACAGATACGCAGTATTTT. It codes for CASNLAGGPTDTQYF.

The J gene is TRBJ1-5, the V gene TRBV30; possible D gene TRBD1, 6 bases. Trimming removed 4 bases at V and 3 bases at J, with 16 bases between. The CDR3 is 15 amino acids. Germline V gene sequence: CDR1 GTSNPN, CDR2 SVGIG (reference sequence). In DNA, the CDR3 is TGTGCCTGGAAGAGCCCCGGACAGCCCAATCAGCCCCAGCATTTT. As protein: CAWKSPGQPNQPQHF.

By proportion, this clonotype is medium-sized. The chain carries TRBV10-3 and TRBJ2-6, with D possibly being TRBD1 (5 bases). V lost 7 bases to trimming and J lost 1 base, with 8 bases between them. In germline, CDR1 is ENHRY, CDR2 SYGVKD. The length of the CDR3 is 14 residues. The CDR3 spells CAITRESGANVLTF. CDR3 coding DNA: TGTGCCATCACCAGGGAATCTGGGGCCAACGTCCTGACTTTC.

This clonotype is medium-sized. The CDR3 DNA follows: TGTGCCAGCAGTCCGCCCTATGGGTACGAGCAGTACTTC. It specifies CASSPPYGYEQYF. The chain combines TRBV12-3 or TRBV12-4 with TRBJ2-7; D unclear. V lost 5 bases, J lost 4 bases, and 12 bases lay in between. The CDR3 runs 13 residues.

The DNA for the CDR3 is TGTGCCAGCAGCTTAACAGGGGGCGTCTCGCATGGGCACACCTTC. It codes for CASSLTGGVSHGHTF. The chain combines TRBV5-4 with TRBJ1-2; 9 positions agree with TRBD1. CDR1 and CDR2 (germline): SGHNT, YYREEE (reference sequence). V was pared by 2 bases and J by 12 bases, with 14 bases of the junction left unmatched. CDR3 length: 15 residues. Full variable domain (missing parts from reference TRBV5-4 and TRBJ1-2): ETGVTQSPTHLIKTRGQQVTLRCSSQSGHNTVSWYQQALGQGPQFIFQYYREEENGRGNFPPRFSGLQFPNYSSELNVNALELDDSALYLCASSLTGGVSHGHTFGSGTRLTVV.

For the CDR3, the DNA is TGTGCCAGCAGTTTCGGGACCAGACGCGTCTCCTACGAGCAGTACTTC. Its translation is CASSFGTRRVSYEQYF. V gene TRBV12-3 or TRBV12-4 combines with J gene TRBJ2-7, with D perhaps matching TRBD1 or TRBD2 (5 bases each). Trimming removed 3 bases at V and 0 bases at J, with 15 bases between. This CDR3 contains 16 residues.

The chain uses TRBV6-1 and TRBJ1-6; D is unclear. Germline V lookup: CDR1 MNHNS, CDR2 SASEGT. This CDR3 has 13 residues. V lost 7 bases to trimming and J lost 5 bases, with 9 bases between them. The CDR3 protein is CASKRRDNSPLHF. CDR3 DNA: TGTGCCAGCAAGCGGCGAGATAATTCACCCCTCCACTTT.

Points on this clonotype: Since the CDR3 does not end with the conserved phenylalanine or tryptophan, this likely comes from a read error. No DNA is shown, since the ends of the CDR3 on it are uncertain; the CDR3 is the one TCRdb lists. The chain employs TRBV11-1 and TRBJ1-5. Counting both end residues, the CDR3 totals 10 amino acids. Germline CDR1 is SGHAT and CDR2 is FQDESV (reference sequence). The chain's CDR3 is CASSLAMGEG.

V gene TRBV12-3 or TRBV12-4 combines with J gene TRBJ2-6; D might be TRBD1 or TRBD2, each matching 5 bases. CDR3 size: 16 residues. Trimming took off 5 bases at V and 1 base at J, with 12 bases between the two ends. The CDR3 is CASSGGGPSGANVLTF. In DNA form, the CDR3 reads TGTGCCAGCAGTGGTGGGGGTCCATCTGGGGCCAACGTCCTGACTTTC.